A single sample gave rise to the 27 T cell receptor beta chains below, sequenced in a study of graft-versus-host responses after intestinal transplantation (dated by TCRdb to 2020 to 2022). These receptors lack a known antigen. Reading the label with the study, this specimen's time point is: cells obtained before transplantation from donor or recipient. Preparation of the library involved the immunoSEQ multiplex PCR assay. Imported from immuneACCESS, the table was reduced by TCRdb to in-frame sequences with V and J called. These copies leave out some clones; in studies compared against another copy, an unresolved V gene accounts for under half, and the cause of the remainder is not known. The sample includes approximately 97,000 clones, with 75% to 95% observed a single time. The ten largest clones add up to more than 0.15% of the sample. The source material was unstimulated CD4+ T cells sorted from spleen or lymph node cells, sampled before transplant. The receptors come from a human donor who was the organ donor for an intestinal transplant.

CDR3 protein: CASSTVRAGGQSEQFF. The CDR3 DNA is TGTGCCAGCAGCACCGTCCGCGCGGGGGGGCAGTCTGAGCAGTTCTTC. The genes are TRBV5-4 and TRBJ2-1, with TRBD2 matching over 9 bases. Germline V gene sequence: CDR1 SGHNT, CDR2 YYREEE (reference sequence). J lost 9 bases, V lost 4 bases, and 14 bases had no gene match. The CDR3 is 16 residues long.

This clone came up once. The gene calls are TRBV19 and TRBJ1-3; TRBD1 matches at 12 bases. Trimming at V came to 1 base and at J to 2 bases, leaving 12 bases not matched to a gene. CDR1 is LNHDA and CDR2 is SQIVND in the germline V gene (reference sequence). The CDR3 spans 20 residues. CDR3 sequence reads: CASSIGLGQGAKTPGNTIYF. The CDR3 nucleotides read TGTGCCAGTAGTATAGGTTTGGGACAGGGGGCGAAAACCCCTGGAAACACCATATATTTT.

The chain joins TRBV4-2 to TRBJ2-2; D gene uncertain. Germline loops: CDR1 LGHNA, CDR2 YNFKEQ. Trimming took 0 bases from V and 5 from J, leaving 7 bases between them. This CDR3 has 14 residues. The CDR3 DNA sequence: TGTGCCAGCAGCCAAGATCAGGTGACCGGGGAGCTGTTTTTT. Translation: CASSQDQVTGELFF.

The CDR3 DNA is TGTGCCAGCAGCTTAGGGACTAGGGGGAATACGCAGTATTTT. As protein: CASSLGTRGNTQYF. The chain couples TRBV7-2 to TRBJ2-3; D might be TRBD2 (7 bases). Trimming stripped 1 base from V and 7 bases from J, with 12 bases between. Germline V CDR1 and CDR2: SGHTA, FQGNSA. The CDR3 covers 14 residues.

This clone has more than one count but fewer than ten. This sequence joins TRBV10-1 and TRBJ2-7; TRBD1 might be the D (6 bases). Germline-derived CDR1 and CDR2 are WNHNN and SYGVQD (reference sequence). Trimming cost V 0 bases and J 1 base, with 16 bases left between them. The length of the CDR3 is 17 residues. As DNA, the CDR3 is TGCGCCAGCAGTGAGTCTAGGCGACAGGTCCAATCCTACGAGCAGTACTTC. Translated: CASSESRRQVQSYEQYF.

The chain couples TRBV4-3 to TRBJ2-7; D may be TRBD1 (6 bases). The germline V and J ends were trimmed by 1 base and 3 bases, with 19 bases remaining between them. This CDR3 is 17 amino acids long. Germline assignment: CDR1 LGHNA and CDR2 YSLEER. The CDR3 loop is CASSQAITGKGGYEQYF. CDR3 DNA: TGCGCCAGCAGCCAAGCAATCACAGGGAAAGGGGGCTACGAGCAGTACTTC.

Here the CDR3 reads CASSLLGADGYTF. The CDR3 DNA is TGTGCCAGCAGCTTATTGGGGGCGGATGGCTACACCTTC. The V call is TRBV11-1, the J call TRBJ1-2; a weak D match, TRBD1 (6 bases). The CDR3 is 13 amino acids. Per germline, CDR1 SGHAT and CDR2 FQDESV (reference sequence). V was clipped by 2 bases and J by 6 bases, with 10 bases between them.

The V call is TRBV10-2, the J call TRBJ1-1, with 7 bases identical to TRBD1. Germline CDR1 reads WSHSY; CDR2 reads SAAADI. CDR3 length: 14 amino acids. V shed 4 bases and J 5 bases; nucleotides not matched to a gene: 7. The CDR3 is CASSVFEGATEAFF. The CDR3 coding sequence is TGCGCCAGCAGTGTGTTTGAGGGGGCGACTGAAGCTTTCTTT.

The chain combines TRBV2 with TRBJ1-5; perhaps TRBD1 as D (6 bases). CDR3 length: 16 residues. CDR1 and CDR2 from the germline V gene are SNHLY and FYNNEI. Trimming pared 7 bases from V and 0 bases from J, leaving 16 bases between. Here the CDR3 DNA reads TGTGCCAGCACTTCCGGGGGGGCGTATAGCAATCAGCCCCAGCATTTT. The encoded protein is CASTSGGAYSNQPQHF.

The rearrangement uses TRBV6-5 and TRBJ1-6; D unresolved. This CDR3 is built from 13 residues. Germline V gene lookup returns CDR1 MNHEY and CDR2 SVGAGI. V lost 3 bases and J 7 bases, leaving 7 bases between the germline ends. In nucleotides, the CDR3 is TGTGCCAGCAGTTATCAGGAAAATTCACCCCTCCACTTT. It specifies CASSYQENSPLHF.

The CDR3 DNA is TGTGCCAGCAGTGTGAGACAGGTGAACACCGGGGAGCTGTTTTTT. Its protein is CASSVRQVNTGELFF. V usage is TRBV6-1 and J usage is TRBJ2-2, with D perhaps TRBD1 (6 bases). This CDR3 region has 15 residues. Trimming took off 4 bases at V and 1 base at J, with 10 bases between the two ends. Germline V gene lookup returns CDR1 MNHNS and CDR2 SASEGT.

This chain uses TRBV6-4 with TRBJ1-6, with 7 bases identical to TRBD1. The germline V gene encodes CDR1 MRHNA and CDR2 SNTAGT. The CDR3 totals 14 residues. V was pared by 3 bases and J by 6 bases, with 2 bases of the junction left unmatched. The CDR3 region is CASSDQGGNSPLHF. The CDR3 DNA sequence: TGTGCCAGCAGTGATCAGGGGGGTAATTCACCCCTCCACTTT.

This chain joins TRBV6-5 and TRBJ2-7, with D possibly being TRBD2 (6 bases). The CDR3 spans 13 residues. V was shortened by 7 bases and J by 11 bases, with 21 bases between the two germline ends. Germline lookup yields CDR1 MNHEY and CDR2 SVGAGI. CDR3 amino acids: CASMAGRVSEEYF. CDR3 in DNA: TGTGCCAGCATGGCGGGGCGGGTCTCGGAGGAGTACTTC.

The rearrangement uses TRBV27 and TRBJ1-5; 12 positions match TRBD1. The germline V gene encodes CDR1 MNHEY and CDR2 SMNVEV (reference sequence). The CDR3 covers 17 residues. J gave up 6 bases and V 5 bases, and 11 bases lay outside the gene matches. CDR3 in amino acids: CASSPYRGTGGGQPQHF. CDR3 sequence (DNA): TGTGCCAGCAGTCCGTACCGCGGGACAGGGGGCGGTCAGCCCCAGCATTTT.

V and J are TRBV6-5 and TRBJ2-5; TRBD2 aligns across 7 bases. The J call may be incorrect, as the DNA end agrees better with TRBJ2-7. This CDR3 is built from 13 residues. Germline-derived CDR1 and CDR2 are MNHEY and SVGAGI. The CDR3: CASSYSGGIEQYF. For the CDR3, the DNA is TGTGCCAGCAGTTACTCGGGGGGGATCGAGCAGTACTTC.

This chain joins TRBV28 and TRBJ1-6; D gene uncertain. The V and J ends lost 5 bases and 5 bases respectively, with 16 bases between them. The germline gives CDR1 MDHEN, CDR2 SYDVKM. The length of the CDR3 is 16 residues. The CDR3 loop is CASSPESGPNNSPLHF. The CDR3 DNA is TGTGCCAGCAGTCCAGAGTCAGGCCCCAATAATTCACCCCTCCACTTT.

CDR3 region: CASTTGGHGELFF. The CDR3 DNA follows: TGTGCCAGCACCACAGGGGGCCACGGGGAGCTGTTTTTT. The V and J genes are TRBV19 and TRBJ2-2, with TRBD1 matching over 9 bases. CDR3 length: 13 residues. The V gene end was trimmed by 9 bases and the J gene end by 7 bases; junction bases not matched to a gene: 6. Germline-derived CDR1 and CDR2 are LNHDA and SQIVND (reference sequence).

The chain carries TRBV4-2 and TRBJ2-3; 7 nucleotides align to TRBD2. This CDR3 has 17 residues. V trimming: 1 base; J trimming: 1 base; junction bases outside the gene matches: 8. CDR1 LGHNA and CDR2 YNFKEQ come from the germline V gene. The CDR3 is CASSQGRAGVGTDTQYF. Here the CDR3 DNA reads TGTGCCAGCAGCCAAGGGAGGGCGGGGGTGGGCACAGATACGCAGTATTTT.

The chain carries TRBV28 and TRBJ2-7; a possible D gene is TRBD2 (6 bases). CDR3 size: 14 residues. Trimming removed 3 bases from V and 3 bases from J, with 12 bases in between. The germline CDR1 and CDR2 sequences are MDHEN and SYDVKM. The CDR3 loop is CASSFAGPGYEQYF. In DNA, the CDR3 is TGTGCCAGCAGTTTCGCGGGACCGGGCTACGAGCAGTACTTC.

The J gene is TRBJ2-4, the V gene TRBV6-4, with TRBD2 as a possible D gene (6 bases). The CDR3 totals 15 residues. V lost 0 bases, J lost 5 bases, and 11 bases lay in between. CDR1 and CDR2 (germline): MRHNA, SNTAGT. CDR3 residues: CASSDSERLENIQYF. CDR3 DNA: TGTGCCAGCAGTGACTCGGAAAGACTAGAAAACATTCAGTACTTC.

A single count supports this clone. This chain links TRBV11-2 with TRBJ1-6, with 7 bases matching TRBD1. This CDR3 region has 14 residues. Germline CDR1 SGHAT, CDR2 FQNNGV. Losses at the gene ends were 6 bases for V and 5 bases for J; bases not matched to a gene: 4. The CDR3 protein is CASRQGIHNSPLHF. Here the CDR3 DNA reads TGTGCCAGCAGACAGGGGATCCATAATTCACCCCTCCACTTT.

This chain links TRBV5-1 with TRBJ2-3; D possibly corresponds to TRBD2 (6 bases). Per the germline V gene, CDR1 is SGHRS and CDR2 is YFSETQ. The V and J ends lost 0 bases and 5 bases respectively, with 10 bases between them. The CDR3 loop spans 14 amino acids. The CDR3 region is CASSLVGGVDTQYF. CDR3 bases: TGCGCCAGCAGCTTGGTGGGGGGAGTAGATACGCAGTATTTT.

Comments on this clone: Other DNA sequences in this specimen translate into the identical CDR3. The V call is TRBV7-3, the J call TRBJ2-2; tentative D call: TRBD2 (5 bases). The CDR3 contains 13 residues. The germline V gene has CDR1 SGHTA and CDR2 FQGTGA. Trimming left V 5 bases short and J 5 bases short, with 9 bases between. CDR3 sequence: CASSLSGTGELFF. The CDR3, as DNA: TGTGCCAGCAGCCTCTCGGGGACCGGGGAGCTGTTTTTT. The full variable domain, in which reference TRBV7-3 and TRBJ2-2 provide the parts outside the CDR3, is GAGVSQTPSNKVTEKGKYVELRCDPISGHTALYWYRQSLGQGPEFLIYFQGTGAADDSGLPNDRFFAVRPEGSVSTLKIQRTERGDSAVYLCASSLSGTGELFFGEGSRLTVL.

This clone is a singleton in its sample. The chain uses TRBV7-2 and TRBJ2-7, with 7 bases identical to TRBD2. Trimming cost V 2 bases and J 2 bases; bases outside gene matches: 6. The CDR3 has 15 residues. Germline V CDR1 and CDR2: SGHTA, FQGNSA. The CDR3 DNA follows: TGTGCCAGCAGCTTACTGCTAGGGAGGGCCTACGAGCAGTACTTC. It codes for CASSLLLGRAYEQYF.

In DNA, the CDR3 is TGTGCCAGCAGCGTAGTCGGGGGCTACGAGCAGTACTTC. Translating gives CASSVVGGYEQYF. The chain has TRBV9 and TRBJ2-7, with D possibly TRBD2 on 6 matching bases. The CDR3 contains 13 residues. Germline V gene sequence: CDR1 SGDLS, CDR2 YYNGEE. Trimming stripped 0 bases from V and 3 bases from J, with 7 bases between.

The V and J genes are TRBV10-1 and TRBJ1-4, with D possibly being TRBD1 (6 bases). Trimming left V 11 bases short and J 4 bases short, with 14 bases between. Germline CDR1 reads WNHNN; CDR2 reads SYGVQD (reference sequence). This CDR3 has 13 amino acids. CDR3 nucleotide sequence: TGCGCCGGCCCAACAGGGCATAATGAAAAACTGTTTTTT. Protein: CAGPTGHNEKLFF.

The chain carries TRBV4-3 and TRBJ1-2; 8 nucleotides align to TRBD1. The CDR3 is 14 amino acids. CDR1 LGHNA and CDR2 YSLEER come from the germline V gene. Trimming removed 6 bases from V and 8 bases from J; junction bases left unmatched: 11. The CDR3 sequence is CASSPTGGRGGYTF. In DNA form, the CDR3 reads TGCGCCAGCAGTCCTACAGGGGGAAGGGGAGGCTACACCTTC.